A selection of T cell receptor beta chains follows, all from one sample in a study of identical twins. TCRdb reanalysed the 5' RACE reads using MiXCR and keeps one entry per CDR3 protein. This sample has 310,000 or so distinct CDR3 sequences, with roughly 8.6% found just once. This sample was also put to use in a study of yellow fever vaccine responses in identical twins.

The sample consisted of CD8+ T cells sorted from blood. All receptors come from a woman aged 18-30 years in good health. CDR3s include the opening cysteine and the closing phenylalanine or tryptophan. Each record gives: clone size, V gene, D gene, J gene, CDR3 DNA, CDR3 protein. D genes are given only for firm matches. The size of a clone is reported for some rows only, either as once, few or many, or as a class for expanded clones.

clone_size: few
v_call: TRBV2
d_call: NA
j_call: TRBJ2-3
cdr3_nt: TGTGCCAGCACCGACCTACCCGGAAACACAGATACGCAGTATTTT
cdr3_aa: CASTDLPGNTDTQYF

clone_size: NA
v_call: TRBV29-1
d_call: TRBD1
j_call: TRBJ2-2
cdr3_nt: TGCAGTACTATGGGACAGGGATTAACCGGGGAGCTGTTTTTT
cdr3_aa: CSTMGQGLTGELFF

clone_size: few
v_call: TRBV2
d_call: TRBD2
j_call: TRBJ2-7
cdr3_nt: TGTGCCAGCAGTGATCCTAGCGGGGGGGGGTCTATCTACGAGCAGTACTTC
cdr3_aa: CASSDPSGGGSIYEQYF

clone_size: few
v_call: TRBV29-1
d_call: TRBD2
j_call: TRBJ2-3
cdr3_nt: TGCAGCGTTAATAGTCTAGCGGGGGGCACAGATACGCAGTATTTT
cdr3_aa: CSVNSLAGGTDTQYF

clone_size: NA
v_call: TRBV4-1
d_call: NA
j_call: TRBJ2-7
cdr3_nt: TGCGCCAGCAGCCAAGTCACAGGGATGGACGAGCAGTACTTC
cdr3_aa: CASSQVTGMDEQYF

clone_size: many
v_call: TRBV7-3
d_call: NA
j_call: TRBJ1-1
cdr3_nt: TGTGCCAGCAGCTTAAGGGGGGGAGAGGGGAACACTGAAGCTTTCTTT
cdr3_aa: CASSLRGGEGNTEAFF

clone_size: few
v_call: TRBV15
d_call: TRBD2
j_call: TRBJ2-5
cdr3_nt: TGTGCCACCAGCACCGATCTAGCGGGGGGGCGGACCCAGTACTTC
cdr3_aa: CATSTDLAGGRTQYF

clone_size: many
v_call: TRBV29-1
d_call: NA
j_call: TRBJ2-1
cdr3_nt: TGCAGCGGCTTAAACTACAATGAGCAGTTCTTC
cdr3_aa: CSGLNYNEQFF

clone_size: many
v_call: TRBV27
d_call: NA
j_call: TRBJ2-1
cdr3_nt: TGTGCCAGCAGTTTAAGCGGCTCCTACAATGAGCAGTTCTTC
cdr3_aa: CASSLSGSYNEQFF

clone_size: NA
v_call: TRBV7-8
d_call: TRBD1
j_call: TRBJ2-7
cdr3_nt: TGTGCCAGCAGCCCCCTTGACAGGGCCGCCTACGAGCAGTACTTC
cdr3_aa: CASSPLDRAAYEQYF

clone_size: NA
v_call: TRBV7-9
d_call: NA
j_call: TRBJ2-7
cdr3_nt: TGTGCCAGCCAGGGTAGCTACGAGCAGTACTTC
cdr3_aa: CASQGSYEQYF

clone_size: few
v_call: TRBV9
d_call: TRBD1
j_call: TRBJ2-7
cdr3_nt: TGTGCCAGCAGCGTGGCCGGGACAGGGGCCCTCTACGAGCAGTACTTC
cdr3_aa: CASSVAGTGALYEQYF

clone_size: NA
v_call: TRBV15
d_call: NA
j_call: TRBJ2-7
cdr3_nt: TGTGCCACCAGCAGCATGCAGGAAACTTACGAGCAGTACTTC
cdr3_aa: CATSSMQETYEQYF

clone_size: few
v_call: TRBV5-1
d_call: NA
j_call: TRBJ2-2
cdr3_nt: TGCGCCAGCAGCTTGGTAACGGTGCGGACCGGGGAGCTGTTTTTT
cdr3_aa: CASSLVTVRTGELFF

clone_size: many
v_call: TRBV7-6
d_call: NA
j_call: TRBJ2-5
cdr3_nt: TGTGCCAGCAGCTTAGCCTGGGATCCAGAGACCCAGTACTTC
cdr3_aa: CASSLAWDPETQYF

clone_size: NA
v_call: TRBV10-2
d_call: NA
j_call: TRBJ2-1
cdr3_nt: TGCGCCAGCCGTGGAGACGGCGGGGACAATGAGCAGTTCTTC
cdr3_aa: CASRGDGGDNEQFF

clone_size: NA
v_call: TRBV6-5
d_call: TRBD2
j_call: TRBJ2-1
cdr3_nt: TGTGCCAGCACGTTAATCGGCGCGGGAGGGCCCCTGGACAATGAGCAGTTCTTC
cdr3_aa: CASTLIGAGGPLDNEQFF

clone_size: few
v_call: TRBV24-1
d_call: NA
j_call: TRBJ2-2
cdr3_nt: TGTGCCACCAGTGATTTTACTCAACGAGGGGAGCTGTTTTTT
cdr3_aa: CATSDFTQRGELFF

clone_size: few
v_call: TRBV29-1
d_call: TRBD2
j_call: TRBJ2-7
cdr3_nt: TGCAGCGTTGAGGCGGGAGGGCCATACGAGCAGTACTTC
cdr3_aa: CSVEAGGPYEQYF

clone_size: NA
v_call: TRBV15
d_call: TRBD1
j_call: TRBJ2-4
cdr3_nt: TGTGCCACCAGCAGCAGGGGCAGGGGGCAACCCAAAAACATTCAGTACTTC
cdr3_aa: CATSSRGRGQPKNIQYF

clone_size: few
v_call: TRBV7-9
d_call: NA
j_call: TRBJ2-1
cdr3_nt: TGTGCCAGCAGTGGCGAGGGACTTCCATACAATGAGCAGTTCTTC
cdr3_aa: CASSGEGLPYNEQFF

clone_size: NA
v_call: TRBV2
d_call: NA
j_call: TRBJ2-1
cdr3_nt: TGTGCCAGCAGTGAATTTATTGGCGGCTCCTACAATGAGCAGTTCTTC
cdr3_aa: CASSEFIGGSYNEQFF

clone_size: few
v_call: TRBV6-2/TRBV6-3
d_call: TRBD2
j_call: TRBJ2-1
cdr3_nt: TGTGCCAGCAGTTACGGGGGGAGGGTCAGTAATGAGCAGTTCTTC
cdr3_aa: CASSYGGRVSNEQFF

clone_size: NA
v_call: TRBV27
d_call: TRBD1
j_call: TRBJ2-7
cdr3_nt: TGTGCCAGCAGTTTAAAAGGAACAGGGGCCTACGAGCAGTACTTC
cdr3_aa: CASSLKGTGAYEQYF

clone_size: many
v_call: TRBV19
d_call: NA
j_call: TRBJ2-3
cdr3_nt: TGTGCCACCCGAACAGATACGCAGTATTTT
cdr3_aa: CATRTDTQYF

clone_size: few
v_call: TRBV10-2
d_call: TRBD1
j_call: TRBJ2-5
cdr3_nt: TGCGCCAGCAGATCTTTCCGGGACAGGTACCAAGAGACCCAGTACTTC
cdr3_aa: CASRSFRDRYQETQYF

clone_size: few
v_call: TRBV16
d_call: NA
j_call: TRBJ2-7
cdr3_nt: TGTGCCAGCAAAATTTCAGCGGCAGTCGAGCCATCTTCCTACGAGCAGTACTTC
cdr3_aa: CASKISAAVEPSSYEQYF

clone_size: NA
v_call: TRBV15
d_call: NA
j_call: TRBJ2-7
cdr3_nt: TGTGCCACCAGCAGAGATCTGGGCTCTGTTGGCGAGCAGTACTTC
cdr3_aa: CATSRDLGSVGEQYF

clone_size: once
v_call: TRBV19
d_call: NA
j_call: TRBJ2-5
cdr3_nt: TGTGCCAGTAGTGACGTTGCCAGAACCCAAGAGACCCAGTACTTC
cdr3_aa: CASSDVARTQETQYF

clone_size: many
v_call: TRBV29-1
d_call: TRBD1
j_call: TRBJ2-1
cdr3_nt: TGCAGCGTTGAGATCAGGGGGCGCTACAATGAGCAGTTCTTC
cdr3_aa: CSVEIRGRYNEQFF

clone_size: many
v_call: TRBV29-1
d_call: NA
j_call: TRBJ1-3
cdr3_nt: TGCAGCGTTATCGGGCCTCCGTTATACACCATATATTTT
cdr3_aa: CSVIGPPLYTIYF

clone_size: many
v_call: TRBV12-3/TRBV12-4
d_call: NA
j_call: TRBJ2-7
cdr3_nt: TGTGCCAGCAGTTTTATGGGGGCTCCCGAGCAGTACTTC
cdr3_aa: CASSFMGAPEQYF

clone_size: many
v_call: TRBV5-1
d_call: NA
j_call: TRBJ2-3
cdr3_nt: TGCGCCAGCAGCTTGGGATTGGGAAATACGCAGTATTTT
cdr3_aa: CASSLGLGNTQYF

clone_size: NA
v_call: TRBV7-3
d_call: NA
j_call: TRBJ2-3
cdr3_nt: TGTGCCAGCAGCCCGACCGTGTCCGATACGCAGTATTTT
cdr3_aa: CASSPTVSDTQYF

clone_size: few
v_call: TRBV7-9
d_call: TRBD2
j_call: TRBJ2-1
cdr3_nt: TGTGCCAGCAGCTTAGTGGCTAGCGGGTGGAATGAGCAGTTCTTC
cdr3_aa: CASSLVASGWNEQFF

clone_size: few
v_call: TRBV27
d_call: TRBD1
j_call: TRBJ2-2
cdr3_nt: TGTGCCAGTTGTTACGGGACAGGGGCCAACACCGGGGAGCTGTTTTTT
cdr3_aa: CASCYGTGANTGELFF

clone_size: many
v_call: TRBV2
d_call: TRBD2
j_call: TRBJ2-7
cdr3_nt: TGTGCCAGCAGAGAGCGGGGGGGCATATTCTACGAGCAGTACTTC
cdr3_aa: CASRERGGIFYEQYF

clone_size: many
v_call: TRBV6-1
d_call: TRBD2
j_call: TRBJ2-7
cdr3_nt: TGTGCCAGCAGTGAAAGAAGCGGGGCCGCCGAGCAGTACTTC
cdr3_aa: CASSERSGAAEQYF

clone_size: few
v_call: TRBV24-1
d_call: NA
j_call: TRBJ2-1
cdr3_nt: TGTGCCACCGCAACGTCTAAATGGGGCGAGCAGTTCTTC
cdr3_aa: CATATSKWGEQFF

clone_size: medium-sized
v_call: TRBV12-3/TRBV12-4
d_call: TRBD2
j_call: TRBJ2-7
cdr3_nt: TGTGCCAGCAGTTTTGGGGGGGGCTACGAGCAGTACTTC
cdr3_aa: CASSFGGGYEQYF

clone_size: few
v_call: TRBV4-3
d_call: NA
j_call: TRBJ2-1
cdr3_nt: TGCGCCAGCAGCCAAGATGGGTTTAGCGTCAGCTCCTACAATGAGCAGTTCTTC
cdr3_aa: CASSQDGFSVSSYNEQFF

clone_size: NA
v_call: TRBV29-1
d_call: NA
j_call: TRBJ2-3
cdr3_nt: TGCAGCGTTGGCATGCACTATACGCAGTATTTT
cdr3_aa: CSVGMHYTQYF

clone_size: few
v_call: TRBV7-2
d_call: NA
j_call: TRBJ2-5
cdr3_nt: TGTGCCAGCAGCCGAAGGAGGGAAGAGACCCAGTACTTC
cdr3_aa: CASSRRREETQYF

clone_size: many
v_call: TRBV27
d_call: NA
j_call: TRBJ2-3
cdr3_nt: TGTGCCAGCAGCCTATGGGGGCCTAGCACAGATACGCAGTATTTT
cdr3_aa: CASSLWGPSTDTQYF

clone_size: many
v_call: TRBV7-9
d_call: NA
j_call: TRBJ2-5
cdr3_nt: TGTGCCAGCAGCTCCCTGACCACAGGGTCAGAGACCCAGTACTTC
cdr3_aa: CASSSLTTGSETQYF

clone_size: NA
v_call: TRBV28
d_call: TRBD1
j_call: TRBJ2-3
cdr3_nt: TGTGCCAGCAGTTTAATCCCGGACAGGGAAGGCACAGATACGCAGTATTTT
cdr3_aa: CASSLIPDREGTDTQYF